Presented here are 28 T cell receptor beta chains from one specimen sequenced in a study of blood T cell repertoires in COVID-19. Data came from immunoSEQ multiplex PCR; TCRdb stores just in-frame clones and leaves some out. The sample lists under 45,000 clones; 89% were seen once. The sample consisted of peripheral blood. These receptor sequences come from a human donor in a cohort sampled during active COVID-19.

The chain employs TRBV9 and TRBJ1-3; unclear D gene. This CDR3 contains 13 residues. Trimming stripped 0 bases from V and 4 bases from J, with 5 bases between. The germline V gene encodes CDR1 SGDLS and CDR2 YYNGEE. CDR3 sequence: CASSVGGGNTIYF. CDR3 DNA sequence: TGTGCCAGCAGCGTAGGAGGAGGAAACACCATATATTTT.

The genes are TRBV19 and TRBJ1-2; possibly TRBD1 for D (6 bases). Germline V gives CDR1 LNHDA, CDR2 SQIVND (reference sequence). Trimming removed 7 bases at V and 2 bases at J, with 20 bases between. The CDR3 length is 16 residues. For the CDR3, the DNA is TGTGCCAGTACCCCCCCTTTCTCTGACAGGAACTATGGCTACACCTTC. Its protein product is CASTPPFSDRNYGYTF.

The rearrangement uses TRBV10-2 and TRBJ2-7; TRBD2 matches 12 bases. There are 15 residues in the CDR3. Looked up from germline, CDR1 is WSHSY and CDR2 is SAAADI. Unmatched junction bases numbered 5, after V lost 4 bases and J lost 4 bases. CDR3 bases: TGCGCCAGCAGTGGACTAGCGGGGGCTTCATACGAGCAGTACTTC. Protein product: CASSGLAGASYEQYF.

The J gene is TRBJ1-2, the V gene TRBV15; 9 nucleotides agree with TRBD1. Unmatched junction bases numbered 6, after V lost 3 bases and J lost 4 bases. The CDR3 is 15 residues long. CDR1 is LNHNV, CDR2 YYDKDF, per germline (reference sequence). The CDR3 region has the DNA TGTGCCACCAGCAGGGGGGGACAGGGCCTCTATGGCTACACCTTC. Translating gives CATSRGGQGLYGYTF.

V usage is TRBV10-2 and J usage is TRBJ1-4; the match to TRBD1 covers 7 bases. The CDR3 is 16 residues long. CDR1 WSHSY and CDR2 SAAADI come from the germline V gene. The ends lost 2 bases at V and 10 bases at J; junction bases unmatched: 13. CDR3 nucleotide sequence: TGCGCCAGCAGTGAGGGACAGGAAATGGGGAACGGAAAACTGTTTTTT. Protein: CASSEGQEMGNGKLFF.

In DNA, the CDR3 is TGTGCCAGCAGCTTGGAACACCGCGGACACCTAATCTACGAGCAGTACTTC. It encodes CASSLEHRGHLIYEQYF. The chain carries TRBV5-5 and TRBJ2-7, with D possibly matching TRBD1 (5 bases). This CDR3 has 17 residues. V dropped 0 bases and J dropped 3 bases, with 19 bases sitting between them. Germline values: CDR1 SGHKS, CDR2 YYEKEE (reference sequence).

The gene calls are TRBV19 and TRBJ2-2; tentative D call: TRBD2 (6 bases). With 3 bases removed from V and 5 bases from J, the gap between germline ends came to 13 bases. Germline V gene sequence: CDR1 LNHDA, CDR2 SQIVND (reference sequence). The CDR3 runs 15 residues. For the CDR3, the DNA is TGTGCCAGTAGTATCCCCCACGCGGGGACCGGGGAGCTGTTTTTT. Protein sequence: CASSIPHAGTGELFF.

This chain connects TRBV18 to TRBJ1-2; D unresolved. The CDR3 covers 11 residues. Germline CDR1 and CDR2: KGHSH and LQKENI. The germline V and J ends were trimmed by 4 bases and 11 bases, with 11 bases remaining between them. The CDR3 nucleotides read TGTGCCAGCTCACGAGGACGGGAGTACACCTTC. This sequence encodes CASSRGREYTF.

This rearrangement joins TRBV5-5 to TRBJ1-1; 9 bases match TRBD1. Germline trimming cut 7 bases from V and 6 bases from J; bases unmatched to any gene: 4. In germline, CDR1 is SGHKS, CDR2 YYEKEE (reference sequence). This CDR3 comprises 12 residues. CDR3 loop: CASRRQGAEAFF. In nucleotides, the CDR3 is TGTGCCAGCCGTAGACAGGGGGCTGAAGCTTTCTTT. The full variable domain, with the rest looked up from reference TRBV5-5 and TRBJ1-1, is DAGVTQSPTHLIKTRGQQVTLRCSPISGHKSVSWYQQVLGQGPQFIFQYYEKEERGRGNFPDRFSARQFPNYSSELNVNALLLGDSALYLCASRRQGAEAFFGQGTRLTVV.

This chain connects TRBV4-1 to TRBJ1-1; the D is unclear. The V gene lost 1 base and the J gene lost 3 bases, with 12 bases spanning the gap. There are 15 residues in the CDR3. The germline gives CDR1 MGHRA, CDR2 YSYEKL. CDR3 sequence (DNA): TGCGCCAGCAGCCAAGTTTCAATCGGGGACACTGAAGCTTTCTTT. Translated, it gives CASSQVSIGDTEAFF.

This clone has just a few counts. The gene calls are TRBV19 and TRBJ1-5; a weak D match, TRBD1 (6 bases). The V gene's germline CDR1 is LNHDA and CDR2 SQIVND (reference sequence). The CDR3 sequence is 14 residues long. V was clipped by 8 bases and J by 9 bases, with 20 bases between them. The CDR3 region is CASCLGYRERPQHF. DNA of the CDR3: TGTGCCAGTTGTCTGGGGTACAGGGAACGGCCCCAGCATTTT.

The CDR3 DNA sequence: TGCAGCGTTCTCGAGGATGGCTACACCTTC. The encoded protein is CSVLEDGYTF. The rearrangement uses TRBV29-1 and TRBJ1-2; D uncertain. Germline V CDR1 and CDR2: SQVTM, ANQGSEA. V was shortened by 5 bases and J by 6 bases, with 7 bases between the two germline ends. CDR3 size: 10 residues.

The rearrangement uses TRBV6-1 and TRBJ2-5, with D possibly matching TRBD2 (5 bases). CDR1 is MNHNS, CDR2 SASEGT, per germline. CDR3 length equals 15 residues. Trimming shortened V by 0 bases and J by 2 bases, and 10 bases separated the two germline ends. CDR3 loop: CASSEAGRTQETQYF. The CDR3 nucleotides are TGTGCCAGCAGTGAAGCGGGCAGGACTCAAGAGACCCAGTACTTC.

The chain links TRBV11-3 to TRBJ1-1; TRBD1 aligns across 11 bases. The CDR3 covers 14 residues. Per the germline V gene, CDR1 is SGHNT and CDR2 is YENEEA. V lost 3 bases, J lost 3 bases, and 0 bases stayed unmatched. CDR3 coding DNA: TGTGCCAGCAGCTTGGACAGGGGGCACACTGAAGCTTTCTTT. It translates to CASSLDRGHTEAFF.

This chain joins TRBV11-2 and TRBJ1-4; TRBD1 aligns across 8 bases. Germline V gives CDR1 SGHAT, CDR2 FQNNGV. The CDR3 is made up of 16 amino acids. J was trimmed by 7 bases and V by 4 bases; bases with no gene match: 11. CDR3 protein: CASSSSRGRVGEKLFF. The CDR3 nucleotides are TGTGCCAGCAGCTCCTCCAGGGGGCGCGTCGGTGAAAAACTGTTTTTT.

The chain carries TRBV6-2 or TRBV6-3 and TRBJ2-1; 7 bases map to TRBD2. The CDR3 spans 15 residues. Germline V gene sequence: CDR1 MNHEY, CDR2 SVGEGT. J lost 4 bases, V lost 6 bases, and 9 bases had no gene match. CDR3 sequence (DNA): TGTGCCAGCAGCCCGGGCGGGGGACCTTACAATGAGCAGTTCTTC. Protein product: CASSPGGGPYNEQFF.

The chain links TRBV4-3 to TRBJ1-4; D gene unclear. Germline V gene data show CDR1 as LGHNA and CDR2 as YSLEER. The CDR3 runs to 15 residues. Trimming cost V 0 bases and J 0 bases, with 5 bases left between them. The CDR3 sequence is CASSQDYATNEKLFF. CDR3 coding DNA: TGCGCCAGCAGCCAAGACTACGCAACTAATGAAAAACTGTTTTTT.

This sequence joins TRBV21-1 and TRBJ2-7; the table calls TRBD1, which could not be checked here. TRBV21-1 is flagged as a pseudogene. The CDR3 length is 19 residues. CDR3 sequence reads: CASSDGDRGRGIVSYEQYF. The CDR3 DNA sequence: TGTGCCAGCAGCGACGGGGACAGGGGGCGAGGTATCGTGTCCTACGAGCAGTACTTC.

The chain carries TRBV3-1 (or the pseudogene TRBV3-2) and TRBJ1-5; TRBD1 agrees at 7 bases. V shed 7 bases and J 2 bases; nucleotides not matched to a gene: 8. The CDR3 runs 15 residues. Germline V gives CDR1 LGHDT, CDR2 YNNKEL (reference sequence). The CDR3 protein is CASIRQGGGNQPQHF. The DNA of the CDR3 is TGTGCCAGCATTCGACAGGGTGGAGGCAATCAGCCCCAGCATTTT.

The genes are TRBV6-2 or TRBV6-3 and TRBJ1-6; 11 nucleotides align to TRBD1. Trimming cost V 6 bases and J 10 bases; bases outside gene matches: 11. The CDR3 covers 16 residues. Germline V gene lookup returns CDR1 MNHEY and CDR2 SVGEGT. CDR3: CASSLTGTGGRSPLHF. The CDR3 region has the DNA TGTGCCAGCAGCTTAACCGGGACAGGGGGACGCTCACCCCTCCACTTT.

The chain recombines TRBV25-1 with TRBJ1-1, with D perhaps TRBD1 (5 bases). Deletions cut 1 base from V and 3 bases from J, with 12 bases between. CDR3 length: 15 amino acids. CDR1 is MGHDK and CDR2 is SYGVNS in the germline V gene. CDR3 DNA sequence: TGTGCCAGCAGTGAATCGGCAGGGATGGACACTGAAGCTTTCTTT. It codes for CASSESAGMDTEAFF.

This sequence joins TRBV4-1 and TRBJ2-7, with D maybe TRBD2 (5 bases). Germline V gene sequence: CDR1 MGHRA, CDR2 YSYEKL. Trimming cost V 5 bases and J 6 bases, with 26 bases left between them. The CDR3 is 17 residues long. The CDR3 DNA is TGCGCCAGCAGCTCCTTAATCCAGCGAGGGTTCGTTCGCGAGCAGTACTTC. This gives the protein CASSSLIQRGFVREQYF.

The chain combines TRBV11-2 with TRBJ1-6; D remains ambiguous. The CDR3 has 15 amino acids. V lost 3 bases, J lost 5 bases, and 11 bases lay in between. The V gene's germline CDR1 is SGHAT and CDR2 FQNNGV. This CDR3 reads CASSFLAANNSPLHF. CDR3 nucleotide sequence: TGTGCCAGCAGCTTTTTGGCCGCAAATAATTCACCCCTCCACTTT.

The chain has TRBV18 and TRBJ1-1; TRBD1 agrees at 9 bases. CDR3 length equals 15 residues. CDR1 and CDR2 (germline): KGHSH, LQKENI. Losses at the gene ends were 3 bases for V and 5 bases for J; bases not matched to a gene: 7. The DNA of the CDR3 is TGTGCCAGCTCACCTAATTCCGACAGGGGGACTGAAGCTTTCTTT. Protein product: CASSPNSDRGTEAFF.

This clone was seen a handful of times. The rearrangement joins TRBV4-1 to TRBJ1-1, with a possible D match to TRBD1 (5 bases). The CDR3 has 13 residues. Germline V lookup: CDR1 MGHRA, CDR2 YSYEKL. The V end lost 1 base, the J end lost 11 bases, and 14 bases lay between the germline ends. The CDR3, as DNA: TGCGCCAGCAGCCAAGCAGGGAAGGTAGAGGCTTTCTTT. Translated: CASSQAGKVEAFF.

J is TRBJ2-7 and V is TRBV7-2; D possibly corresponds to TRBD1 (5 bases). Per the germline V gene, CDR1 is SGHTA and CDR2 is FQGNSA. Trimming cost V 0 bases and J 2 bases, with 20 bases left between them. The length of the CDR3 is 18 residues. CDR3 coding DNA: TGTGCCAGCAGCTTAGCTAGGGGTGGAGACAGCGTCACCTACGAGCAGTACTTC. It specifies CASSLARGGDSVTYEQYF.

The V gene is TRBV5-1, the J gene TRBJ1-1, with 7 bases fitting TRBD1. This CDR3 has 13 residues. With 0 bases clipped from V and 8 bases from J, the junction kept 4 bases outside the gene matches. The germline V gene has CDR1 SGHRS and CDR2 YFSETQ. The CDR3 region has the DNA TGCGCCAGCAGCTTGGGACAGGGTTCCGAAGCTTTCTTT. Protein: CASSLGQGSEAFF.

The V and J genes are TRBV7-9 and TRBJ1-2; possible D gene TRBD1, 5 bases. Trimming took off 4 bases at V and 4 bases at J, with 13 bases between the two ends. The CDR3 has 14 residues. Germline V lookup: CDR1 SEHNR, CDR2 FQNEAQ (reference sequence). The CDR3 DNA is TGTGCCAGCAGCTGGGGGGACGACACCTATGGCTACACCTTC. Translated: CASSWGDDTYGYTF. Together with reference TRBV7-9 and TRBJ1-2, the CDR3 gives the full variable domain: DTGVSQNPRHKITKRGQNVTFRCDPISEHNRLYWYRQTLGQGPEFLTYFQNEAQLEKSRLLSDRFSAERPKGSFSTLEIQRTEQGDSAMYLCASSWGDDTYGYTFGSGTRLTVV.